One sample yielded the 24 T cell receptor beta chains listed below, sequenced in a study of low-dose radiotherapy and immunotherapy resistance in tumors (dated by TCRdb to the early 2020s). The sample was run on an Illumina MiniSeq. First-strand cDNA was synthesized with Superscript III and a set of TRAV- and TRBV-specific primers, covering both TCRalpha and TCRbeta chains. TCRs were amplified with Phusion for 20 PCR cycles, with a constant-region primer paired with the adapter attached to the V primers. TCRdb trimmed the raw reads at Q25, called clones with MiXCR and kept productive beta chains. Under each unique CDR3 protein, matching rows form one entry showing the most common genes and DNA. The sample records fewer than 95,000 distinct CDR3 sequences, 9.4% of which are singletons. The ten biggest clones cover under 1.1% of the sample. The time point label, read with the paper, signifies: before trial treatment.

The sample in question was PBMCs, obtained before treatment. These receptors originate from a male donor with prostate cancer.

There are many counts of this clonotype. This chain joins TRBV6-2 or TRBV6-3 and TRBJ2-2; a possible D gene is TRBD2 (5 bases). With 6 bases removed from V and 3 bases from J, the gap between germline ends came to 11 bases. CDR3 length: 14 residues. Germline-derived CDR1 and CDR2 are MNHEY and SVGEGT. The CDR3 protein is CASRHTGYTGELFF. In DNA form, the CDR3 reads TGTGCCAGCAGGCATACGGGGTACACCGGGGAGCTGTTTTTT.

The J gene is TRBJ2-1, the V gene TRBV29-1; TRBD2 agrees at 15 bases. Germline loops: CDR1 SQVTM, CDR2 ANQGSEA. This CDR3 has 16 amino acids. J lost 8 bases, V lost 7 bases, and 12 bases had no gene match. The CDR3 here is CSGGLAGGPLLHEQFF. CDR3 bases: TGCAGCGGTGGACTAGCGGGAGGGCCATTACTCCATGAGCAGTTCTTC.

This clonotype was observed at least ten times. DNA of the CDR3: TGTGCCAGCAGCGTAGGGGCCCACCACCCAGCTAACTATGGCTACACCTTC. Its translation is CASSVGAHHPANYGYTF. V gene TRBV9 combines with J gene TRBJ1-2; D gene ambiguous. Germline V CDR1 and CDR2: SGDLS, YYNGEE. The CDR3 length is 17 residues. Between the trimmed V and J ends, which lost 0 bases and 0 bases, there was a span of 15 bases.

This clonotype was seen many times. This rearrangement joins TRBV5-1 to TRBJ1-1; 8 nucleotides match TRBD1. The CDR3 has 16 amino acids. Germline V gene sequence: CDR1 SGHRS, CDR2 YFSETQ. J lost 1 base, V lost 3 bases, and 8 bases had no gene match. DNA of the CDR3: TGCGCCAGCAGCTGGGGCTCCGGGACAGGGAACACTGAAGCTTTCTTT. It translates to CASSWGSGTGNTEAFF.

This clonotype came up many times. The CDR3 bases are TGTGCCAGCAGGAGGGACAGGGGAAATGGGGCCAACGTCCTGACTTTC. Its translation is CASRRDRGNGANVLTF. The chain joins TRBV12-3 or TRBV12-4 to TRBJ2-6; 10 bases map to TRBD1. After removal of 6 bases from V and 3 bases from J, the junction contained 5 bases not matched to a gene. The CDR3 is made up of 16 amino acids.

This clonotype showed up many times. The chain links TRBV19 to TRBJ2-7; D perhaps matches TRBD1 (5 bases). CDR3 length: 12 residues. Germline CDR1 LNHDA, CDR2 SQIVND (reference sequence). V dropped 4 bases and J dropped 3 bases, with 7 bases sitting between them. CDR3 DNA sequence: TGTGCCAGTAGTACAGGGATCTACGAGCAGTACTTC. It codes for CASSTGIYEQYF. The whole variable domain, remainder taken from reference TRBV19 and TRBJ2-7, is DGGITQSPKYLFRKEGQNVTLSCEQNLNHDAMYWYRQDPGQGLRLIYYSQIVNDFQKGDIAEGYSVSREKKESFPLTVTSAQKNPTAFYLCASSTGIYEQYFGPGTRLTVT.

This clonotype has ten or more counts. V is TRBV9 and J is TRBJ2-2, with D possibly matching TRBD2 (5 bases). Germline CDR1 reads SGDLS; CDR2 reads YYNGEE. This CDR3 has 15 residues. V was pared by 1 base and J by 1 base, with 8 bases between. The CDR3 region is CASSVRGQNTGELFF. CDR3 bases: TGTGCCAGCAGCGTACGCGGGCAGAACACCGGGGAGCTGTTTTTT.

The sample holds many counts of this clonotype. The chain uses TRBV18 and TRBJ2-3, with 7 bases that match TRBD2. This CDR3 has 15 residues. Trimming removed 1 base from V and 0 bases from J; junction bases left unmatched: 1. Germline V gene data show CDR1 as KGHSH and CDR2 as LQKENI. CDR3 sequence reads: CASSPREGSTDTQYF. The CDR3 DNA sequence: TGTGCCAGCTCACCACGGGAGGGAAGCACAGATACGCAGTATTTT.

This clonotype occurred many times. This chain connects TRBV12-5 to TRBJ1-1; perhaps TRBD1 as D (5 bases). From germline, CDR1 is LGHNT and CDR2 FRNRAP. The CDR3 is 14 residues long. Trimming took off 7 bases at V and 3 bases at J, with 15 bases between the two ends. The CDR3, as DNA: TGTGCTAGTGCTCCCAGCTGGGGGGACACTGAAGCTTTCTTT. Amino acids: CASAPSWGDTEAFF.

There are many counts of this clonotype. The J gene is TRBJ2-2, the V gene TRBV12-3 or TRBV12-4; 11 nucleotides align to TRBD2. This CDR3 is 16 amino acids long. V shed 6 bases and J 6 bases; nucleotides not matched to a gene: 9. The CDR3 region has the DNA TGTGCCAGCAGGGATTTCCTAGCGGGAGGAGCCGGGGAGCTGTTTTTT. Its translation is CASRDFLAGGAGELFF.

This clonotype was observed at least ten times. The chain employs TRBV6-5 and TRBJ2-1; TRBD1 aligns across 10 bases. The CDR3 has 16 residues. The germline CDR1 and CDR2 sequences are MNHEY and SVGAGI. V lost 6 bases, J lost 4 bases, and 9 bases stayed unmatched. The CDR3 DNA is TGTGCCAGCAGCGAAGACAGGGGGCATTCGTACAATGAGCAGTTCTTC. Translation: CASSEDRGHSYNEQFF.

This chain uses TRBV2 with TRBJ2-1; no reliable D call. Trimming removed 7 bases at V and 4 bases at J, with 11 bases between. Germline V gene lookup returns CDR1 SNHLY and CDR2 FYNNEI. This CDR3 region has 13 residues. The CDR3 protein is CASNREVYNEQFF. CDR3 DNA sequence: TGTGCCAGCAACAGAGAGGTTTACAATGAGCAGTTCTTC.

This clonotype was seen repeatedly, ten times or more. The genes are TRBV28 and TRBJ1-2; possible D gene TRBD1, 5 bases. Germline V gene data show CDR1 as MDHEN and CDR2 as SYDVKM. The CDR3 is 15 amino acids. V lost 3 bases and J 4 bases, leaving 15 bases between the germline ends. The CDR3 loop reads CASSFGAGEVYGYTF. The CDR3 DNA sequence: TGTGCCAGCAGTTTCGGGGCAGGCGAGGTCTATGGCTACACCTTC.

This clonotype was detected ten times or more. V usage is TRBV7-2 and J usage is TRBJ2-3, with D uncertain. The germline V gene has CDR1 SGHTA and CDR2 FQGNSA. The germline V and J ends were trimmed by 7 bases and 5 bases, with 10 bases remaining between them. This CDR3 comprises 12 residues. CDR3 in DNA: TGTGCCAGCACCAAAGGAGAAGATACGCAGTATTTT. Protein: CASTKGEDTQYF.

This clonotype showed up many times. V usage is TRBV27 and J usage is TRBJ2-2; no clear D. The CDR3 consists of 12 residues. V dropped 11 bases and J dropped 6 bases, with 13 bases sitting between them. CDR1 is MNHEY and CDR2 is SMNVEV in the germline V gene (reference sequence). CDR3 sequence reads: CAASHPAGELFF. The CDR3 region has the DNA TGTGCCGCCTCCCACCCCGCCGGGGAGCTGTTTTTT.

The rearrangement uses TRBV28 and TRBJ2-1, with 11 bases fitting TRBD2. The germline CDR1 and CDR2 sequences are MDHEN and SYDVKM. V gave up 3 bases and J gave up 8 bases; unmatched junction bases: 12. The CDR3 totals 17 residues. CDR3 residues: CASSFIAGGPLLHEQFF. DNA of the CDR3: TGTGCCAGCAGTTTTATAGCGGGAGGGCCATTACTCCATGAGCAGTTCTTC.

This clonotype was picked up many times. The rearrangement joins TRBV9 to TRBJ2-2; 13 nucleotides match TRBD2. Trimming removed 3 bases from V and 4 bases from J; junction bases left unmatched: 9. The CDR3 extends over 18 amino acids. The germline CDR1 and CDR2 sequences are SGDLS and YYNGEE. The CDR3 loop is CASSAWTSGRMGTGELFF. The DNA of the CDR3 is TGTGCCAGCAGCGCCTGGACTAGCGGGAGAATGGGCACCGGGGAGCTGTTTTTT.

The sample holds many counts of this clonotype. This chain joins TRBV5-8 and TRBJ2-3; 9 nucleotides match TRBD1. Per germline, CDR1 SGHTS and CDR2 YDEGEE. V was pared by 4 bases and J by 4 bases, with 4 bases of the junction left unmatched. This CDR3 has 14 residues. Written as DNA, the CDR3 is TGTGCCAGCAGCCCGCGGACAGGGGCAGATACGCAGTATTTT. It encodes CASSPRTGADTQYF. The full variable domain, in which reference TRBV5-8 and TRBJ2-3 provide the parts outside the CDR3, is EAGVTQSPTHLIKTRGQQATLRCSPISGHTSVYWYQQALGLGLQFLLWYDEGEERNRGNFPPRFSGRQFPNYSSELNVNALELEDSALYLCASSPRTGADTQYFGPGTRLTVL.

In its sample, this clonotype was seen many times. The V gene is TRBV7-2, the J gene TRBJ2-7; TRBD2 aligns across 9 bases. CDR3 length equals 14 residues. V was pared by 5 bases and J by 9 bases, with 11 bases of the junction left unmatched. The germline CDR1 and CDR2 sequences are SGHTA and FQGNSA. DNA of the CDR3: TGTGCCAGCAGCCCCCGTGATGTGCGGGAGGGGCAGTACTTC. Encoded protein: CASSPRDVREGQYF. Supplemented by reference TRBV7-2 and TRBJ2-7, the full variable domain reads GAGVSQSPSNKVTEKGKDVELRCDPISGHTALYWYRQSLGQGLEFLIYFQGNSAPDKSGLPSDRFSAERTGGSVSTLTIQRTQQEDSAVYLCASSPRDVREGQYFGPGTRLTVT.

The table lists this clonotype with many counts. The chain joins TRBV7-9 to TRBJ1-6, with 10 bases matching TRBD1. The CDR3 covers 14 residues. The ends lost 5 bases at V and 9 bases at J; junction bases unmatched: 4. Germline CDR1 is SEHNR and CDR2 is FQNEAQ (reference sequence). Written as DNA, the CDR3 is TGTGCCAGCAGCCTCCGGGACAGGGGTTCACCCCTCCACTTT. It specifies CASSLRDRGSPLHF.

In its sample, this clonotype was seen many times. This chain connects TRBV28 to TRBJ1-5; TRBD1 matches 9 bases. The CDR3 is 16 residues long. In germline, CDR1 is MDHEN, CDR2 SYDVKM. Germline trimming cut 2 bases from V and 3 bases from J; bases unmatched to any gene: 5. The CDR3 DNA reads as TGTGCCAGCAGTTTAATGGGGACAGGGACCAATCAGCCCCAGCATTTT. This codes for CASSLMGTGTNQPQHF.

In regard to this clonotype: A single base separates this from a much larger clone, so it may be a read error. The chain uses TRBV28 and TRBJ2-1, with TRBD2 as a possible D gene (6 bases). This CDR3 comprises 14 residues. Looked up from germline, CDR1 is MDHEN and CDR2 is SYDVKM. The CDR3 spells CASSPHTSPGEQLF. In nucleotides, the CDR3 is TGTGCCAGCAGCCCCCATACTAGCCCTGGTGAGCAGCTCTTC.

CDR3 region: CSARPGGREQYF. CDR3 sequence (DNA): TGCAGTGCTCGGCCAGGGGGACGCGAGCAGTACTTC. The chain uses TRBV20-1 and TRBJ2-7; 7 bases match TRBD1. CDR3 length: 12 residues. The trim removed 5 bases at V and 6 bases at J, leaving 7 bases unmatched. In germline, CDR1 is DFQATT, CDR2 SNEGSKA (reference sequence).

In this sample, this clonotype turned up many times. The genes are TRBV23-1 and TRBJ2-3; tentative D call: TRBD1 (6 bases). TRBV23-1 is known as an ORF, though its function is uncertain. This CDR3 has 16 amino acids. With 0 bases removed from V and 3 bases from J, the gap between germline ends came to 13 bases. This CDR3 reads CASSQSGASRTDTQYF. Written as DNA, the CDR3 is TGCGCCAGCAGTCAATCGGGGGCATCAAGGACAGATACGCAGTATTTT.